The rows below give T cell receptor beta chains drawn from one sample of a study of graft-versus-host responses after intestinal transplantation. No antigen has been assigned to these receptors. Clones were read by immunoSEQ multiplex PCR, and TCRdb kept only the in-frame ones, dropping some. The repertoire consists of some 80,000 clones, with around 93% occurring once and the leading ten covering about 8%. The sample was unstimulated CD8+ T cells sorted from spleen or lymph node cells, taken before transplant. These receptors all stem from a human donor who was the organ donor for an intestinal transplant. CDR3s include the opening cysteine and the closing phenylalanine or tryptophan. D genes are given only for firm matches. Rows may omit the clone size; those that give it use once, few, many or a size class.

clone_size: NA; cdr3_length: 13; v_call: TRBV11-2; d_call: NA; j_call: TRBJ2-3; cdr3_nt: TGTGCCAGCAGCGAGGGAGGAACAGATACGCAGTATTTT; cdr3_aa: CASSEGGTDTQYF
clone_size: NA; cdr3_length: 16; v_call: TRBV7-9; d_call: TRBD2; j_call: TRBJ2-2; cdr3_nt: TGTGCCAGCAGCTTAAGGACTAGCGGGAAGGGCGGGGAGCTGTTTTTT; cdr3_aa: CASSLRTSGKGGELFF
clone_size: NA; cdr3_length: 17; v_call: TRBV19; d_call: NA; j_call: TRBJ1-1; cdr3_nt: TGTGCCAGTAGTATAGGGGGGACACCGGTTCCCTACACTGAAGCTTTCTTT; cdr3_aa: CASSIGGTPVPYTEAFF
clone_size: NA; cdr3_length: 13; v_call: TRBV2; d_call: NA; j_call: TRBJ2-3; cdr3_nt: TGTGCCAGCAGTGAATCGGGCTCAGATACGCAGTATTTT; cdr3_aa: CASSESGSDTQYF
clone_size: NA; cdr3_length: 13; v_call: TRBV6-5; d_call: NA; j_call: TRBJ2-3; cdr3_nt: TGTGCCAGCAGTTCGACTTTAATGGATACGCAGTATTTT; cdr3_aa: CASSSTLMDTQYF
clone_size: NA; cdr3_length: 14; v_call: TRBV5-6; d_call: TRBD2; j_call: TRBJ2-3; cdr3_nt: TGTGCCAGCAGCTTAGCGGGGCGCACAGATACGCAGTATTTT; cdr3_aa: CASSLAGRTDTQYF
clone_size: NA; cdr3_length: 15; v_call: TRBV13; d_call: TRBD1; j_call: TRBJ2-5; cdr3_nt: TGTGCCAGCAGCGGACAGGGGGGGAGGTCAGAGACCCAGTACTTC; cdr3_aa: CASSGQGGRSETQYF
clone_size: once; cdr3_length: 16; v_call: TRBV6-5; d_call: TRBD1; j_call: TRBJ1-1; cdr3_nt: TGTGCCAGCAGTTACGATACAGGGGGCGGGTGGACTGAAGCTTTCTTT; cdr3_aa: CASSYDTGGGWTEAFF
clone_size: once; cdr3_length: 14; v_call: TRBV29-1; d_call: NA; j_call: TRBJ1-2; cdr3_nt: TGCAGTGCTGAACCAGGGGACACTTCCTATGGCTACACCTTC; cdr3_aa: CSAEPGDTSYGYTF
clone_size: NA; cdr3_length: 17; v_call: TRBV10-3; d_call: TRBD2; j_call: TRBJ2-2; cdr3_nt: TGTGCCATCAGCCGAATGGCGGGGGGTTCGAACACCGGGGAGCTGTTTTTT; cdr3_aa: CAISRMAGGSNTGELFF
clone_size: NA; cdr3_length: 10; v_call: TRBV6-1; d_call: NA; j_call: TRBJ2-7; cdr3_nt: TGTGCCAGCAGTAAGTACGAGCAGTACTTC; cdr3_aa: CASSKYEQYF
clone_size: NA; cdr3_length: 15; v_call: TRBV27; d_call: TRBD1; j_call: TRBJ2-7; cdr3_nt: TGTGCCAGCAGTTTATCGGGACAGGGGGCCTACGAGCAGTACTTC; cdr3_aa: CASSLSGQGAYEQYF
clone_size: NA; cdr3_length: 14; v_call: TRBV7-9; d_call: NA; j_call: TRBJ1-5; cdr3_nt: TGTGCCAGCGGCCAAGGGGAATCCAATCAGCCCCAGCATTTT; cdr3_aa: CASGQGESNQPQHF
clone_size: NA; cdr3_length: 11; v_call: TRBV2; d_call: NA; j_call: TRBJ2-3; cdr3_nt: TGTGCCAGCAGCGGGTGGGATACGCAGTATTTT; cdr3_aa: CASSGWDTQYF
clone_size: once; cdr3_length: 17; v_call: TRBV4-1; d_call: TRBD1; j_call: TRBJ2-1; cdr3_nt: TGCGCCAGCAGCCAGGACCCAGGGGGCGCGGCCTACAATGAGCAGTTCTTC; cdr3_aa: CASSQDPGGAAYNEQFF
clone_size: NA; cdr3_length: 13; v_call: TRBV11-2; d_call: NA; j_call: TRBJ2-7; cdr3_nt: TGTGCCAGCAGAGAGGCAGGGAACTACGAGCAGTACTTC; cdr3_aa: CASREAGNYEQYF
clone_size: NA; cdr3_length: 13; v_call: TRBV7-9; d_call: NA; j_call: TRBJ2-7; cdr3_nt: TGTGCCACCAGCCTGGGCCATCCCTACGAGCAGTACTTC; cdr3_aa: CATSLGHPYEQYF
clone_size: NA; cdr3_length: 11; v_call: TRBV13; d_call: NA; j_call: TRBJ2-5; cdr3_nt: TGTGCCAGCAGCTCTGGAGAGACCCAGTACTTC; cdr3_aa: CASSSGETQYF
clone_size: NA; cdr3_length: 15; v_call: TRBV7-9; d_call: NA; j_call: TRBJ2-1; cdr3_nt: TGTGCCAGCAGCTTAGTTGACGGGCTCGGCAATGAGCAGTTCTTC; cdr3_aa: CASSLVDGLGNEQFF
clone_size: once; cdr3_length: 16; v_call: TRBV7-9; d_call: NA; j_call: TRBJ2-7; cdr3_nt: TGTGCCAGCAGCCCGATGGACGGGAGTGATTTTTACGAGCAGTACTTC; cdr3_aa: CASSPMDGSDFYEQYF
clone_size: NA; cdr3_length: 16; v_call: TRBV1; d_call: NA; j_call: TRBJ2-7; cdr3_nt: TGCACCAGCAGCCCCGGGACTAGCGGGACGTCTTACGAGCAGTACTTC; cdr3_aa: CTSSPGTSGTSYEQYF
clone_size: NA; cdr3_length: 15; v_call: TRBV5-1; d_call: NA; j_call: TRBJ2-7; cdr3_nt: TGCGCCAGCAGCTTAGGAGGGCTTAGCTCCTACGAGCAGTACTTC; cdr3_aa: CASSLGGLSSYEQYF
clone_size: few; cdr3_length: 16; v_call: TRBV12-5; d_call: TRBD2; j_call: TRBJ2-7; cdr3_nt: TGTGCTAGTGGACGCCTGCCCCTAGCGGGAAACTACGAGCAGTACTTC; cdr3_aa: CASGRLPLAGNYEQYF
clone_size: NA; cdr3_length: 14; v_call: TRBV27; d_call: TRBD1; j_call: TRBJ1-5; cdr3_nt: TGTGCCAGCAGTTTAAGGGGACAGCTCCAGCCCCAGCATTTT; cdr3_aa: CASSLRGQLQPQHF
clone_size: NA; cdr3_length: 12; v_call: TRBV5-1; d_call: NA; j_call: TRBJ2-3; cdr3_nt: TGCGCCAGCAGCTTGACAGGGGATACGCAGTATTTT; cdr3_aa: CASSLTGDTQYF
clone_size: NA; cdr3_length: 13; v_call: TRBV4-1; d_call: NA; j_call: TRBJ1-1; cdr3_nt: TGCGCCAGCAGCCAAGTGGGGGACACTGAAGCTTTCTTT; cdr3_aa: CASSQVGDTEAFF
clone_size: NA; cdr3_length: 16; v_call: TRBV19; d_call: TRBD2; j_call: TRBJ2-3; cdr3_nt: TGTGCCAGTAGTAACATAGCGGGAGGGGGCTCAGATACGCAGTATTTT; cdr3_aa: CASSNIAGGGSDTQYF
clone_size: NA; cdr3_length: 11; v_call: TRBV7-9; d_call: NA; j_call: TRBJ2-7; cdr3_nt: TGTGCCAGCAGCCGGGATGGAACATGGTACTTC; cdr3_aa: CASSRDGTWYF
clone_size: NA; cdr3_length: 16; v_call: TRBV4-1; d_call: TRBD1; j_call: TRBJ1-4; cdr3_nt: TGCGCCAGCAGCCAAGTGCGGACAGGGACTAATGAAAAACTGTTTTTT; cdr3_aa: CASSQVRTGTNEKLFF
clone_size: NA; cdr3_length: 14; v_call: TRBV28; d_call: TRBD1; j_call: TRBJ1-1; cdr3_nt: TGTGCCAGCAGTTTTGGGGGAAATGGGGACAGGGGAGACTTT; cdr3_aa: CASSFGGNGDRGDF
clone_size: few; cdr3_length: 14; v_call: TRBV4-1; d_call: NA; j_call: TRBJ2-7; cdr3_nt: TGCGCCAGCAGCCAAGATCTCCGAAGGGACGAGCAGTACTTC; cdr3_aa: CASSQDLRRDEQYF
clone_size: NA; cdr3_length: 13; v_call: TRBV28; d_call: NA; j_call: TRBJ1-5; cdr3_nt: TGTGCCAGCAGTTTAACCCCGGGTCAGCCCCAGCATTTT; cdr3_aa: CASSLTPGQPQHF
clone_size: NA; cdr3_length: 15; v_call: TRBV6-5; d_call: TRBD2; j_call: TRBJ2-7; cdr3_nt: TGTGCCAGCAGTGCCCCCGGGACTAGTGTTTACGAGCAGTACTTC; cdr3_aa: CASSAPGTSVYEQYF
clone_size: NA; cdr3_length: 17; v_call: TRBV5-1; d_call: TRBD2; j_call: TRBJ2-3; cdr3_nt: TGCGCCAGCAGCGGGAAACTAGCGGGATACCTCACAGATACGCAGTATTTT; cdr3_aa: CASSGKLAGYLTDTQYF
clone_size: NA; cdr3_length: 15; v_call: TRBV30; d_call: TRBD1; j_call: TRBJ1-5; cdr3_nt: TGTGCCTGGAGTGTATCCGGGACAGGATTACAGCCCCAGCATTTT; cdr3_aa: CAWSVSGTGLQPQHF
clone_size: once; cdr3_length: 11; v_call: TRBV2; d_call: NA; j_call: TRBJ2-7; cdr3_nt: TGTGCCAGCCGCTACTCCTACGAGCAGTACTTC; cdr3_aa: CASRYSYEQYF
clone_size: NA; cdr3_length: 13; v_call: TRBV13; d_call: NA; j_call: TRBJ2-7; cdr3_nt: TGTGCCAGCAGCCTAAAACAGGGAGGTGAGGCTGATTTC; cdr3_aa: CASSLKQGGEADF
clone_size: NA; cdr3_length: 15; v_call: TRBV9; d_call: NA; j_call: TRBJ2-3; cdr3_nt: TGTGCCAGCAGCGTAGGTGGGGGAATCGCAGATACGCAGTATTTT; cdr3_aa: CASSVGGGIADTQYF
clone_size: NA; cdr3_length: 15; v_call: TRBV19; d_call: TRBD1; j_call: TRBJ1-1; cdr3_nt: TGTGCCAGTAGTATAGTAAGGACAGGGGTTGCTGAAGCTTTCTTT; cdr3_aa: CASSIVRTGVAEAFF
clone_size: NA; cdr3_length: 16; v_call: TRBV9; d_call: TRBD2; j_call: TRBJ2-7; cdr3_nt: TGTGCCAGCAGCGTCGGGGGACTAGCGGGTACCTACGAGCAGTACTTC; cdr3_aa: CASSVGGLAGTYEQYF